A single sample gave rise to the 4 T cell receptor beta chains below, sequenced in a study of T-cell reconstitution after alpha-beta-depleted transplantation in children. Unique molecular identifiers were incorporated during preparation of the TCRbeta library. TCRdb independently ran MiXCR on the PCR reads; one entry per CDR3 protein. In the table there are about 350,000 distinct CDR3 sequences, around 15% of which are singletons. The material was PBMCs, mostly from graft donor cells, obtained 360 days after TCRalphabeta/CD19-depleted stem cell transplant. Source of these receptors: a male patient between 2 and 10 years old who had a stem cell transplant for acute lymphoblastic leukemia, so the T cells may come from the graft donor.

The CDR3 nucleotides read TGCAGCGTTTTGGGGGGCACTGAAGCTTTCTTT. Protein: CSVLGGTEAFF. The V gene is TRBV29-1, the J gene TRBJ1-1; possibly TRBD1 for D (5 bases). The V gene lost 5 bases and the J gene lost 4 bases, with 8 bases spanning the gap. The germline CDR1 and CDR2 sequences are SQVTM and ANQGSEA. There are 11 residues in the CDR3. Full variable domain (rest looked up from reference TRBV29-1 and TRBJ1-1): SAVISQKPSRDICQRGTSLTIQCQVDSQVTMMFWYRQQPGQSLTLIATANQGSEATYESGFVIDKFPISRPNLTFSTLTVSNMSPEDSSIYLCSVLGGTEAFFGQGTRLTVV.

This clonotype was counted only a few times. The rearrangement joins TRBV12-3 or TRBV12-4 to TRBJ1-5; D unresolved. Trimming removed 4 bases from V and 12 bases from J, with 10 bases in between. CDR3 length equals 11 residues. The CDR3 is CASSSPNIQHF. The CDR3 coding sequence is TGTGCCAGCAGTTCGCCTAATATCCAGCATTTT.

This clonotype has ten or more counts. The CDR3 spells CATSDSILDRGPTGELFF. In DNA, the CDR3 is TGTGCCACCAGTGATTCGATTTTAGACAGGGGACCCACCGGGGAGCTGTTTTTT. This sequence joins TRBV24-1 and TRBJ2-2; 8 nucleotides align to TRBD1. The trim removed 2 bases at V and 4 bases at J, leaving 11 bases unmatched. CDR1 and CDR2 from the germline V gene are KGHDR and SFDVKD. The CDR3 is made up of 18 amino acids.

This clonotype was observed many times. V and J are TRBV5-1 and TRBJ2-1, with D perhaps given as TRBD1 or TRBD2 (6 bases each). V was cut by 4 bases and J by 6 bases, with 20 bases left in between. The CDR3 length is 16 residues. CDR1 SGHRS and CDR2 YFSETQ come from the germline V gene. The chain's CDR3 is CASSPQRGDPLNEQFF. CDR3 in DNA: TGCGCCAGCAGCCCCCAAAGGGGGGACCCCCTCAATGAGCAGTTCTTC.